Below, 23 T cell receptor beta chains from the same sample are listed, as sequenced in a study of glioma-infiltrating T cells (TCRdb year 2016). These reads were obtained on an Illumina MiSeq. The iRepertoire nested amplicon-rescue multiplex PCR (arm-PCR) platform was used to amplify TCR alpha and beta CDR3 regions from RNA. Using fastp trimming at Q25 and MiXCR clonotype assembly, TCRdb reanalyzed the public sequencing data and kept in-frame beta chains. CDR3 protein sequences are deduplicated, and each keeps its most common genes and DNA. A total of around 350,000 distinct CDR3 sequences appear in this sample, about 40% of them only once. The ten largest clones add up to 9.5% to 15% of the sample. Sequenced material: glioma tissue, nonneoplastic brain tissue, or PBMCs (not recorded which). Receptors originate from a human donor with low-grade glioma or glioblastoma, undergoing nonglioma brain surgery, or in good health (not recorded which).

The chain is built from TRBV3-1 and TRBJ1-5; D perhaps matches TRBD1 (5 bases). The CDR3 has 15 residues. Trimming shortened V by 4 bases and J by 2 bases, and 12 bases separated the two germline ends. Germline CDR1 and CDR2: LGHDT and YNNKEL (reference sequence). CDR3 sequence: CASSRGLIGNQPQHF. DNA of the CDR3: TGTGCCAGCAGCCGGGGCCTAATCGGCAATCAGCCCCAGCATTTT.

The genes are TRBV28 and TRBJ2-7, with D tentatively TRBD1 (6 bases). Germline CDR1 and CDR2: MDHEN and SYDVKM. The CDR3 extends over 17 amino acids. V was cut by 6 bases and J by 3 bases, with 24 bases left in between. The CDR3 sequence: CASSPQGSGNSVYEQYF. The CDR3, as DNA: TGTGCCAGCAGCCCTCAGGGGTCCGGGAATAGCGTCTACGAGCAGTACTTC.

The J gene is TRBJ2-7, the V gene TRBV7-2; 13 nucleotides line up with TRBD2. The junction had 2 bases not matched to a gene; V was cut back by 3 bases and J by 3 bases. This CDR3 comprises 15 residues. Per germline, CDR1 SGHTA and CDR2 FQGNSA. The CDR3 loop is CASSFRTSGSYEQYF. The CDR3 coding sequence is TGTGCCAGCAGCTTCCGGACTAGCGGGAGCTACGAGCAGTACTTC.

This clonotype turned up a few times. The chain combines TRBV14 with TRBJ1-1; D remains ambiguous. Germline values: CDR1 SGHDN, CDR2 FVKESK. This CDR3 region has 16 residues. The V gene lost 4 bases and the J gene lost 0 bases, with 15 bases spanning the gap. CDR3 protein: CASSPPSLGLNTEAFF. The CDR3 DNA sequence: TGTGCCAGCAGCCCCCCCTCGCTGGGCTTGAACACTGAAGCTTTCTTT.

This chain links TRBV6-1 with TRBJ2-1, with 9 bases that match TRBD1. Per the germline V gene, CDR1 is MNHNS and CDR2 is SASEGT. The CDR3 totals 15 residues. Trimming removed 5 bases from V and 10 bases from J; junction bases left unmatched: 12. In nucleotides, the CDR3 is TGTGCCAGCAGTCACCGGGACAGGGTCGCCTACGAGCAGTTCTTC. Its protein is CASSHRDRVAYEQFF.

V usage is TRBV28 and J usage is TRBJ2-1; D may be TRBD1 (5 bases). The CDR3 runs 15 residues. The germline gives CDR1 MDHEN, CDR2 SYDVKM. Trimming left V 4 bases short and J 8 bases short, with 18 bases between. CDR3 region: CASSSDRIGADEQFF. The CDR3 DNA is TGTGCCAGCAGTTCCGACAGAATTGGCGCCGATGAGCAGTTCTTC.

Details on this clonotype: This may arise from a read error, as a much more abundant clone is one base away. Here the CDR3 DNA reads TGTGCCACCAGCAGAGATTTGGGCCGCTACTCCTACAATGAGAAGTTCTTC. Translating it yields CATSRDLGRYSYNEKFF. This chain uses TRBV15 with TRBJ2-1; D is uncertain. The germline gives CDR1 LNHNV, CDR2 YYDKDF (reference sequence). The CDR3 sequence is 17 residues long.

This clonotype was counted ten times or more. Here the CDR3 reads CASSRGSPNEKLFF. The CDR3 DNA sequence: TGTGCCAGCAGTAGGGGTTCCCCTAATGAAAAACTGTTTTTT. The chain couples TRBV6-1 to TRBJ1-4; a possible D gene is TRBD1 (5 bases). The CDR3 contains 14 residues. The germline CDR1 and CDR2 sequences are MNHNS and SASEGT. V lost 5 bases and J 3 bases, leaving 10 bases between the germline ends.

This clonotype came up many times. The V gene is TRBV28, the J gene TRBJ1-1; no clear D gene. The germline V gene has CDR1 MDHEN and CDR2 SYDVKM. The CDR3 is 11 residues long. V lost 3 bases and J 5 bases, leaving 4 bases between the germline ends. The CDR3 nucleotides are TGTGCCAGCAGTTTGAGAACTGAAGCTTTCTTT. It encodes CASSLRTEAFF.

This rearrangement joins TRBV7-6 to TRBJ2-5; 16 bases fit TRBD2. Germline V gene sequence: CDR1 SGHVS, CDR2 FNYEAQ. The ends lost 4 bases at V and 6 bases at J; junction bases unmatched: 11. This CDR3 contains 18 residues. CDR3 sequence: CASSSSPGLAGGPQTQYF. The CDR3 nucleotides are TGTGCCAGCAGCTCATCACCGGGACTAGCGGGAGGGCCTCAGACCCAGTACTTC.

This clonotype was seen only a few times. The genes are TRBV6-1 and TRBJ2-6; no reliable D call. Germline CDR1 reads MNHNS; CDR2 reads SASEGT. CDR3 length equals 13 residues. Trimming removed 10 bases at V and 4 bases at J, with 11 bases between. In nucleotides, the CDR3 is TGTGCCACCGCTTTAGCCGGGGCCAACGTCCTGACTTTC. Translation gives CATALAGANVLTF.

The chain has TRBV4-1 and TRBJ1-1; possible D gene TRBD1, 5 bases. The CDR3 consists of 16 residues. Trimming removed 0 bases at V and 1 base at J, with 12 bases between. Germline CDR1 is MGHRA and CDR2 is YSYEKL. For the CDR3, the DNA is TGCGCCAGCAGCCAAGATTCGGGGGAGCGGAACACTGAAGCTTTCTTT. This encodes CASSQDSGERNTEAFF.

Concerning this clonotype itself: Just one base apart from a much larger clone, this may be a read error. The chain combines TRBV20-1 with TRBJ2-7; D is possibly TRBD2 (6 bases). Per the germline V gene, CDR1 is DFQATT and CDR2 is SNEGSKA (reference sequence). Trimming took 7 bases from V and 6 from J, leaving 28 bases between them. The CDR3 sequence is 16 residues long. The CDR3 loop reads CSVAQRASARQLEQYF. The CDR3 DNA is TGCAGTGTAGCCCAGAGGGCTAGCGCGCGCCAGCTCGAGCAGTACTTC.

This clonotype appeared many times. This rearrangement joins TRBV6-1 to TRBJ2-7; possibly TRBD1 for D (5 bases). The CDR3 loop spans 14 amino acids. V lost 6 bases, J lost 1 base, and 13 bases lay in between. Germline V gene data show CDR1 as MNHNS and CDR2 as SASEGT. The CDR3 protein is CASSHQGGSYEQYF. The CDR3 DNA sequence: TGTGCCAGCAGCCATCAGGGCGGTTCCTACGAGCAGTACTTC.

The rearrangement links TRBV7-3 to TRBJ2-7; D may be TRBD1 or TRBD2 (5 bases each). CDR3 size: 15 residues. Germline V gives CDR1 SGHTA, CDR2 FQGTGA. The ends were cut back, 2 bases at V and 0 bases at J, with 11 bases in the middle. The CDR3 loop reads CASSLWPGSSYEQYF. CDR3 coding DNA: TGTGCCAGCAGCTTATGGCCAGGGAGCTCCTACGAGCAGTACTTC.

The rearrangement joins TRBV5-1 to TRBJ1-6; D remains ambiguous. CDR1 is SGHRS and CDR2 is YFSETQ in the germline V gene. This CDR3 has 15 residues. The V and J ends lost 3 bases and 7 bases respectively, with 14 bases between them. The CDR3 here is CASSSDFRGNSPLHF. CDR3 DNA: TGCGCCAGCAGCTCGGACTTCCGAGGGAATTCACCCCTCCACTTT.

This clonotype was detected only a few times. V usage is TRBV10-3 and J usage is TRBJ2-5, with 8 nucleotides matching TRBD1. The V segment lost 10 bases and the J segment 5 bases; nucleotides outside the gene matches: 9. This CDR3 region has 13 residues. Per the germline V gene, CDR1 is ENHRY and CDR2 is SYGVKD. This CDR3 is CATGTGVLETQYF. DNA for the CDR3: TGTGCCACCGGGACAGGCGTTTTGGAGACCCAGTACTTC.

The table lists this clonotype with a few counts. The chain couples TRBV24-1 to TRBJ2-5; D might be TRBD1 (5 bases). The CDR3 is 15 residues long. Between the trimmed V and J ends, which lost 1 base and 5 bases, there was a span of 13 bases. Looked up from germline, CDR1 is KGHDR and CDR2 is SFDVKD. CDR3 region: CATSDFGQGKETQYF. CDR3 sequence (DNA): TGTGCCACCAGTGATTTTGGGCAGGGAAAGGAGACCCAGTACTTC.

Comments on this clonotype: One end of the junction fails to match germline, which may point to a read error. This chain joins TRBV4-2 and TRBJ2-7; D is unresolved. The CDR3 is 14 residues long. CDR1 LGHNA and CDR2 YNFKEQ come from the germline V gene. CDR3 coding DNA: TGTGCCGGCAGCCAAGAGAGAACCTACGCCGGGCAGTACTTC. Translated: CAGSQERTYAGQYF.

This clonotype turned up a few times. V and J are TRBV20-1 and TRBJ2-3; D not certain. The germline CDR1 and CDR2 sequences are DFQATT and SNEGSKA (reference sequence). The V end lost 1 base, the J end lost 2 bases, and 19 bases lay between the germline ends. This CDR3 contains 17 residues. The CDR3 protein is CSARGRHGQKSTDTQYF. The CDR3 DNA reads as TGCAGTGCTAGAGGCCGACATGGTCAAAAGTCCACAGATACGCAGTATTTT.

Of note for this clonotype: A much larger clone lies one base from this, so it may be a read error. V usage is TRBV28 and J usage is TRBJ1-2, with no clear D. The CDR3 runs to 13 residues. The V gene lost 7 bases and the J gene lost 8 bases, with 17 bases spanning the gap. Germline CDR1 and CDR2: MDHEN and SYDVKM. For the CDR3, the DNA is TGTGCCAGCACTAGGGAAACCCTCGAGGGCTACACCTTC. Translation gives CASTRETLEGYTF.

As to this clonotype: A read error may explain this, as a much larger clone is one base away. This chain links TRBV27 with TRBJ2-7; possible D gene TRBD1, 6 bases. Trimming cost V 6 bases and J 2 bases, with 17 bases left between them. Per germline, CDR1 MNHEY and CDR2 SMNVEV (reference sequence). This CDR3 is 15 amino acids long. DNA for the CDR3: TGTGCCAGCAGCCCGGGACACCTTTTTACCTACGAGCAGTACTTC. Protein sequence: CASSPGHLFTYEQYF.

This clonotype occurred many times. The chain uses TRBV7-2 and TRBJ2-3, with 7 bases identical to TRBD2. V shed 2 bases, J shed 2 bases, and the junction held 7 bases outside the gene matches. The germline V gene encodes CDR1 SGHTA and CDR2 FQGNSA. The CDR3 is made up of 16 amino acids. The CDR3, as DNA: TGTGCCAGCAGCTTAAATGGGGGGGGACTCACAGATACGCAGTATTTT. It yields the protein CASSLNGGGLTDTQYF.